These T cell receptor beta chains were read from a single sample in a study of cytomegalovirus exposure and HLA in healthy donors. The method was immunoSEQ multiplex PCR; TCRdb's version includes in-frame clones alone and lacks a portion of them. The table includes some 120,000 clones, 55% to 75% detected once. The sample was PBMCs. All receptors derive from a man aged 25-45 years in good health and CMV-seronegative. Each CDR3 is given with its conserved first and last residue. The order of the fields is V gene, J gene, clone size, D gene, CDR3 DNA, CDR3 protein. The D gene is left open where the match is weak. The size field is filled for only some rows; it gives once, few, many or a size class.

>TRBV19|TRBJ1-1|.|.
TGTGCCAGTAGTATGTCGGGTTACGGCACTGAAGCTTTCTTT
CASSMSGYGTEAFF
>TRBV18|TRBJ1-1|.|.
TGTGCCAGCTCACCGATAGGGGTGGGCACTGAAGCTTTCTTT
CASSPIGVGTEAFF
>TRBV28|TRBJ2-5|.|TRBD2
TGTGCCAGTATGCTAGCGGGGGCCATGGGAGAGACCCAGTACTTC
CASMLAGAMGETQYF
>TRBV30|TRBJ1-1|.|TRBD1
TGTGCCTGGAGTCGGGGACAGGGGCTGAACACTGAAGCTTTCTTT
CAWSRGQGLNTEAFF
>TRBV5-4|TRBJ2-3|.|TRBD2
TGTGCCAGCAGCGCAACTAGCGGGGGCACAGATACGCAGTATTTT
CASSATSGGTDTQYF
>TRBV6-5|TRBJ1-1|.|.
TGTGCCAGCACCGGACCTACAGGGAACACTGAAGCTTTCTTT
CASTGPTGNTEAFF
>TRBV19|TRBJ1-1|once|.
TGTGCCAGTACCCGGGAGTTAGGGGAAGCTTTCTTT
CASTRELGEAFF
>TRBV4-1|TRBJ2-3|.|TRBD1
TGCGCCAGCAGCCGAGAACAGGGGTCTGGAGATACGCAGTATTTT
CASSREQGSGDTQYF
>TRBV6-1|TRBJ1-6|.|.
TGTGCCAGCAGGCTCGGGGGGTCACCCCTCCACTTT
CASRLGGSPLHF
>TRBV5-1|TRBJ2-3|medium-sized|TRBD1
TGCGCCAGCAGCTTTATTCCTTACAGGGGCGTTCCAGATACGCAGTATTTT
CASSFIPYRGVPDTQYF
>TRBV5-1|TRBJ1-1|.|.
TGCGCCAGCAGCTTGGACGGGACACAGAACACTGAAGCTTTCTTT
CASSLDGTQNTEAFF
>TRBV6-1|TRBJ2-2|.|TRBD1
TGTGCCAGCAGTAAGGGACAGGGGGACACCGGGGAGCTGTTTTTT
CASSKGQGDTGELFF
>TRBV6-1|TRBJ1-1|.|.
TGTGCCAGCAGTAAGATGAGAAACACTGAAGCTTTCTTT
CASSKMRNTEAFF
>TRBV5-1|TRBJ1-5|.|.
TGCGCCAGCAGTTCGGGGGAGATAGGCAATCAGCCCCAGCATTTT
CASSSGEIGNQPQHF
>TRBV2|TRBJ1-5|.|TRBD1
TGTGCCAGCAATTTAGACAGGGTATACAATCAGCCCCAGCATTTT
CASNLDRVYNQPQHF
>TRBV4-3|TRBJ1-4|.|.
TGCGCCAGCAGCCAAGATTGGAGCGGCCCAACTAATGAAAAACTGTTTTTT
CASSQDWSGPTNEKLFF
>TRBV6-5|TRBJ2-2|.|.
TGTGCCAGCAGTTACTCGGCTGCCGGGGCCGGGGAGCTGTTTTTT
CASSYSAAGAGELFF
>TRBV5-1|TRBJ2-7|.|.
TGCGCCAGCAGCCCACAATACTTCCGGGACACTCTTTCCTACGAGCAGTACTTC
CASSPQYFRDTLSYEQYF
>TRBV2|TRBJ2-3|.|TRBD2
TGTGCCAGCCGTGTGGCGGGGGGGAGCACAGATACGCAGTATTTT
CASRVAGGSTDTQYF
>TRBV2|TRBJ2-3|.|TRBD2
TGTGCCAGCACTTTTGCGGGGGGCACAGATACGCAGTATTTT
CASTFAGGTDTQYF
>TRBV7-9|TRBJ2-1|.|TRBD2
TGTGCCAGCCCGCTGCCGGGGGGGCCGGGGGGTGAGCAGTTCTTC
CASPLPGGPGGEQFF
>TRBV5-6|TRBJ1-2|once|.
TGTGCCAGCAGCTTGGTTGCGGGGTATGGCTACACCTTC
CASSLVAGYGYTF
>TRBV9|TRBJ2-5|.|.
TGTGCCAGCAGCCCCCCAGGGTCGGTCAGGGAGACCCAGTACTTC
CASSPPGSVRETQYF
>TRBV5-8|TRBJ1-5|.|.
TGTGCCAGCAGCCCCGGGTTAAGCAATCAGCCCCAGCATTTT
CASSPGLSNQPQHF
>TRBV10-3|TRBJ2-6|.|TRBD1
TGTGCCATCGGGAGGGACAGGGGAGGGGCCAACGTCCTGACTTTC
CAIGRDRGGANVLTF
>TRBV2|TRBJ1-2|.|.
TGTGCCAGCAGTGAAGCTGCGGGTTCGGGGGGCTACACCTTC
CASSEAAGSGGYTF
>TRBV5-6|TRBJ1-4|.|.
TGTGCCAGCAGCTTGATCCAGGGCGGTGAAAAACTGTTTTTT
CASSLIQGGEKLFF
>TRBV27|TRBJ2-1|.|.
TGTGCCAGCAGTATAGGGGTAGATGAGCAGTTCTTC
CASSIGVDEQFF
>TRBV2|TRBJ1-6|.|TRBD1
TGTGCCAGCACCGGGGACAGGAACTATAATTCACCCCTCCACTTT
CASTGDRNYNSPLHF
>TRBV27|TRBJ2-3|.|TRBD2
TGTGCCAGCAGTTTTTTATCTAGCGGGGGACCAGATACGCAGTATTTT
CASSFLSSGGPDTQYF
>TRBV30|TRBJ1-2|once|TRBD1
TGTGCCTGGGACCTAGGGGGCGCCTATTATGGCTACACCTTC
CAWDLGGAYYGYTF
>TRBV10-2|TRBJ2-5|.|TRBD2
TGCGCCAGCAGTGAGTTTCGGGGGGGGCGAGAGACCCAGTACTTC
CASSEFRGGRETQYF
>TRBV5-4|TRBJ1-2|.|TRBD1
TGTGCCAGCAGCCCGTGGACAGGGGGGAGTCAGGGCTACACCTTC
CASSPWTGGSQGYTF
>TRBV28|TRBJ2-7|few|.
TGTGCCAGCCTTGTCCTATTTCCGGAAGGAGGCTACGAGCAGTACTTC
CASLVLFPEGGYEQYF
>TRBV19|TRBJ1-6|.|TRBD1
TGTGCCAGTAATCAACAGGGGGCAGGCAATTCACCCCTCCACTTT
CASNQQGAGNSPLHF
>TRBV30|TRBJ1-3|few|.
TGTGCCTGGAGTTACCAGATCTCTGGAAACACCATATATTTT
CAWSYQISGNTIYF
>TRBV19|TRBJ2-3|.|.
TGTGCCAGTAGTACCGGATGGAGGGATACGCAGTATTTT
CASSTGWRDTQYF
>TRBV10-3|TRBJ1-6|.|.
TGTGCCATCACCGCGGCTCCTAATAATTCACCCCTCCACTTT
CAITAAPNNSPLHF
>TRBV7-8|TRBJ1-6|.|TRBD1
TGTGCCAGCAGCTTCTTTGGACAGGGGAGTTCACCCCTCCACTTT
CASSFFGQGSSPLHF
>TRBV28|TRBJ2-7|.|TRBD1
TGTGCCAGCAGCCCATGGGACAGGGATTCGGGGGAGCAGTACTTC
CASSPWDRDSGEQYF
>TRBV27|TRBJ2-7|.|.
TGTGCCAGCAGTTACTTCCCAGGACAAGGATTTTACGAGCAGTACTTC
CASSYFPGQGFYEQYF
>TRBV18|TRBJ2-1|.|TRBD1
TGTGCCAGCTCACCACCCGGACAGGGGGCTGGTGAGCAGTTCTTC
CASSPPGQGAGEQFF
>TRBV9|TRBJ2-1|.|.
TGTGCCAGCAGCGTACGGAGGGACGGATACAATGAGCAGTTCTTC
CASSVRRDGYNEQFF
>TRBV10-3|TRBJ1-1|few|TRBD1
TGTGCCATCTCTATAGGGACAGGGGGCAGGACTGAAGCTTTCTTT
CAISIGTGGRTEAFF
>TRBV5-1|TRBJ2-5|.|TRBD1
TGCGCCAGCAGCGTAGGACAGGGGCTCGAGACCCAGTACTTC
CASSVGQGLETQYF
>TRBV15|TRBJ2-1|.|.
TGTGCCACGTCCGAGGGTTTGGAGTATAATGAGCAGTTCTTC
CATSEGLEYNEQFF
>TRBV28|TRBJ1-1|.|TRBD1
TGTGCCAGCAGTTCCGTTGGGAACAGGGGGATGAACACTGAAGCTTTCTTT
CASSSVGNRGMNTEAFF
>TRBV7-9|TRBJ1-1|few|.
TGTGCCAGCAGCTTAGTAGGTCACCCGGGGACTGAAGCTTTCTTT
CASSLVGHPGTEAFF